The 9 T cell receptor beta chains given below trace back to one sample, sequenced in a study of blood T cell repertoires in COVID-19. TCRdb keeps only in-frame clones here, not all; method: immunoSEQ multiplex PCR. The sample yields roughly 150,000 clones, 80% to 85% seen once. The specimen was peripheral blood. The receptor source for this set is a man aged 65 to 79 with active or convalescent COVID-19.

A note on this clone: At one end the junction does not follow the germline gene, possibly because of a read error. The same CDR3 also results from other DNA sequences found in this sample. The chain couples TRBV7-2 to TRBJ2-3; 15 bases agree with TRBD2. Germline CDR1 is SGHTA and CDR2 is FQGNSA. The CDR3 length is 16 residues. The CDR3 nucleotides read TGTGCCAGCAGCTTCAGGACTAGCGGGAGGGGGGATACGCAATATTTT. This gives the protein CASSFRTSGRGDTQYF.

This clone has more than one count but fewer than ten. The V and J genes are TRBV11-3 and TRBJ1-1, with TRBD1 as a possible D gene (6 bases). CDR3 length equals 15 residues. Trimming removed 1 base from V and 0 bases from J, with 9 bases in between. The V gene's germline CDR1 is SGHNT and CDR2 YENEEA. This CDR3 is CASSLGTDMNTEAFF. CDR3 sequence (DNA): TGTGCCAGCAGCTTAGGGACAGACATGAACACTGAAGCTTTCTTT.

This clone was detected many times. This chain links TRBV7-2 with TRBJ1-2; 12 nucleotides agree with TRBD1. The CDR3 contains 15 residues. CDR1 and CDR2 from the germline V gene are SGHTA and FQGNSA. The V and J ends lost 1 base and 8 bases, in that order; junction bases with no gene match: 5. The DNA of the CDR3 is TGTGCCAGCAGCTTAGAGGGACAGGGGGCAGAAGGCTACACCTTC. The encoded protein is CASSLEGQGAEGYTF.

The chain carries TRBV19 and TRBJ1-5, with D tentatively TRBD1 (5 bases). CDR1 and CDR2 (germline): LNHDA, SQIVND (reference sequence). Trimming took off 5 bases at V and 0 bases at J, with 14 bases between the two ends. The CDR3 has 16 residues. CDR3 DNA sequence: TGTGCCAGTAGTGAACCGGGGGGGTATAGCAATCAGCCCCAGCATTTT. Its translation: CASSEPGGYSNQPQHF.

The chain has TRBV7-8 and TRBJ1-1, with 7 nucleotides matching TRBD1. Germline V gene sequence: CDR1 SGHVS, CDR2 FQNEAQ. The CDR3 has 13 amino acids. The V gene end was trimmed by 5 bases and the J gene end by 0 bases; junction bases not matched to a gene: 0. The DNA for the CDR3 is TGTGCCAGCAGCCAGGGGGTGAACACTGAAGCTTTCTTT. This sequence encodes CASSQGVNTEAFF.

The chain carries TRBV7-6 and TRBJ1-3, with D unresolved. Germline CDR1 is SGHVS and CDR2 is FNYEAQ. V lost 2 bases to trimming and J lost 0 bases, with 17 bases between them. This CDR3 has 18 residues. The CDR3: CASSLYSPPTTSGNTIYF. The CDR3 DNA sequence: TGTGCCAGCAGCTTATATTCGCCACCTACCACCTCTGGAAACACCATATATTTT.

In this sample, this clone turned up a few times. Within the sample, other DNA sequences also encode this same CDR3. This chain connects TRBV12-3 or TRBV12-4 to TRBJ1-5; D is ambiguous. The CDR3 extends over 13 amino acids. V lost 0 bases and J lost 4, with 4 bases in between. The CDR3 protein is CASSLAGNQPQHF. The CDR3 bases are TGTGCCAGCAGTTTAGCCGGGAATCAGCCCCAGCATTTT.

The chain combines TRBV24-1 with TRBJ2-3; 7 bases are shared with TRBD2. Germline V gives CDR1 KGHDR, CDR2 SFDVKD. V shed 3 bases, J shed 5 bases, and the junction held 13 bases outside the gene matches. This CDR3 contains 17 residues. The CDR3 here is CATSDIGVGGDGDTQYF. As DNA, the CDR3 is TGTGCCACCAGTGATATAGGGGTGGGGGGGGATGGAGATACGCAGTATTTT.

The V and J genes are TRBV7-3 and TRBJ2-3; D uncertain. V lost 3 bases to trimming and J lost 2 bases, with 6 bases between them. The CDR3 has 13 amino acids. Looked up from germline, CDR1 is SGHTA and CDR2 is FQGTGA. This CDR3 is CASSFGTTDTQYF. CDR3 bases: TGTGCCAGCAGCTTCGGTACCACAGATACGCAGTATTTT.